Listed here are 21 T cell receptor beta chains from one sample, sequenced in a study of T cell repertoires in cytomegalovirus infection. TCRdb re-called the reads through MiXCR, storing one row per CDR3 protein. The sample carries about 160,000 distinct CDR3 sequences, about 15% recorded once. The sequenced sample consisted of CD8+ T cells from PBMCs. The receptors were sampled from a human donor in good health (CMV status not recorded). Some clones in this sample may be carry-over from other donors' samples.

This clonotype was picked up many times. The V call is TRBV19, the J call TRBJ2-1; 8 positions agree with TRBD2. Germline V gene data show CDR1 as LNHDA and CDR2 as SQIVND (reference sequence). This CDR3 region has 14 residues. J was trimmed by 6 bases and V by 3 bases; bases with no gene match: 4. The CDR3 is CASSILTSGNEQFF. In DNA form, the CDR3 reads TGTGCCAGTAGTATCCTCACTAGCGGCAATGAGCAGTTCTTC.

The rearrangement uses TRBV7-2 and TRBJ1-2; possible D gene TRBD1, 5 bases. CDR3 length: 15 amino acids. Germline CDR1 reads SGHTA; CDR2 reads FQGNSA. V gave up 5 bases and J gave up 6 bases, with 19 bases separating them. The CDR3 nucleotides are TGTGCCAGCAGCCCGTACCTGACAGTAGTCGATGGCTACACCTTC. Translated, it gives CASSPYLTVVDGYTF.

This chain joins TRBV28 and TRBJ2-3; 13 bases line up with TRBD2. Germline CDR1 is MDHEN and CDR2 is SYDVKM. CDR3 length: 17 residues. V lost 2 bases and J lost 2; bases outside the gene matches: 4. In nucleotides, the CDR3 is TGTGCCAGCAGTTTACTGACTAGCGGGAGGCCCACAGATACGCAGTATTTT. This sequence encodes CASSLLTSGRPTDTQYF. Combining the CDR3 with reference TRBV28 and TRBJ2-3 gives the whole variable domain DVKVTQSSRYLVKRTGEKVFLECVQDMDHENMFWYRQDPGLGLRLIYFSYDVKMKEKGDIPEGYSVSREKKERFSLILESASTNQTSMYLCASSLLTSGRPTDTQYFGPGTRLTVL.

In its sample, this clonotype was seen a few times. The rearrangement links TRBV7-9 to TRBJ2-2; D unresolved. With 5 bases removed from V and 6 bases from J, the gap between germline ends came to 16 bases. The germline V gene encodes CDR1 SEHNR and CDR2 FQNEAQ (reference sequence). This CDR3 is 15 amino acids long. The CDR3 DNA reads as TGTGCCAGCAGCCCTGCCGGGCTAAGGGCCGGGGAGCTGTTTTTT. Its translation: CASSPAGLRAGELFF. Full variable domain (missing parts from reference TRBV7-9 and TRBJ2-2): DTGVSQNPRHKITKRGQNVTFRCDPISEHNRLYWYRQTLGQGPEFLTYFQNEAQLEKSRLLSDRFSAERPKGSFSTLEIQRTEQGDSAMYLCASSPAGLRAGELFFGEGSRLTVL.

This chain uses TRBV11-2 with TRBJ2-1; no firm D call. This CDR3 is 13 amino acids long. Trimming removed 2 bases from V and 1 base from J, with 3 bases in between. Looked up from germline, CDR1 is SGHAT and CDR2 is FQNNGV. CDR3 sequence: CASSLRSYNEQFF. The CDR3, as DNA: TGTGCCAGCAGCTTACGGTCCTACAATGAGCAGTTCTTC.

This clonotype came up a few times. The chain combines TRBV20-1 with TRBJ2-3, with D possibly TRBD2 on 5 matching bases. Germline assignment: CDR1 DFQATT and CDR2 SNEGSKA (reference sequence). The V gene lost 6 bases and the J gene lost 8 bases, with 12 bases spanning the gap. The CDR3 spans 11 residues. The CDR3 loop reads CSAPRGSTQYF. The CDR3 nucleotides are TGCAGTGCGCCCAGAGGGTCTACGCAGTATTTT.

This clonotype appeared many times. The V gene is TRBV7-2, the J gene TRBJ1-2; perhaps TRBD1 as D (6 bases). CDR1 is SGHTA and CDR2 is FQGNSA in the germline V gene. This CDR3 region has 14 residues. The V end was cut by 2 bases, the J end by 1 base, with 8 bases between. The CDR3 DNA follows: TGTGCCAGCAGCTTATCGGGACATAACTATGGCTACACCTTC. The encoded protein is CASSLSGHNYGYTF.

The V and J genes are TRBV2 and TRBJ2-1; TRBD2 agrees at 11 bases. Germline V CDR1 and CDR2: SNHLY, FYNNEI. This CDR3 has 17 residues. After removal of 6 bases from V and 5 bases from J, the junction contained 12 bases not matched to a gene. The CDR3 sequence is CASRLTSGTSGHNEQFF. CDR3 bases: TGTGCCAGCAGGCTGACTTCCGGGACTAGCGGCCACAATGAGCAGTTCTTC.

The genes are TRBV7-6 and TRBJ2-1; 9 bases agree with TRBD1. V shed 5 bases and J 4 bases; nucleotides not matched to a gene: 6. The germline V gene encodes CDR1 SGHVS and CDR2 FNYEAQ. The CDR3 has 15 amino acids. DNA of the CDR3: TGTGCCAGCAGCCCGAGGGGGACAGGGTACAATGAGCAGTTCTTC. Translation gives CASSPRGTGYNEQFF.

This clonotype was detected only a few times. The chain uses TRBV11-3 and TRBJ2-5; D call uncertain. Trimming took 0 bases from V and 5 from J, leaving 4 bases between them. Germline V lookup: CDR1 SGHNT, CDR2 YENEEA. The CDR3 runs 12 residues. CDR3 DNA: TGTGCCAGCAGCTTAGACGATGAGACCCAGTACTTC. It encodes CASSLDDETQYF.

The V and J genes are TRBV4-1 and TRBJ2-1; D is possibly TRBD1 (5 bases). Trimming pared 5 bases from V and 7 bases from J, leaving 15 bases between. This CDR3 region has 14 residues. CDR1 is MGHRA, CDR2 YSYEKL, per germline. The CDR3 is CASSALGASNEQFF. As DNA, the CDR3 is TGCGCCAGCAGCGCCCTAGGGGCGTCTAATGAGCAGTTCTTC.

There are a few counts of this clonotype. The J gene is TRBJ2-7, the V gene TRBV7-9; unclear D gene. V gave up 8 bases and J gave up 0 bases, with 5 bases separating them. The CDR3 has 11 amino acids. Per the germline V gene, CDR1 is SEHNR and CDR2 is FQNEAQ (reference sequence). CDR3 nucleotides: TGTGCCAGCGGGGACTCCTACGAGCAGTACTTC. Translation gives CASGDSYEQYF.

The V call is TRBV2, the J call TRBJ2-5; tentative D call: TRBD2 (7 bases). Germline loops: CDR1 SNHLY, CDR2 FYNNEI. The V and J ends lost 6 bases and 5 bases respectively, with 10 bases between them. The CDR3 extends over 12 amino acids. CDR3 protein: CASRGGVETQYF. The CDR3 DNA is TGTGCCAGCAGAGGGGGGGTTGAGACCCAGTACTTC.

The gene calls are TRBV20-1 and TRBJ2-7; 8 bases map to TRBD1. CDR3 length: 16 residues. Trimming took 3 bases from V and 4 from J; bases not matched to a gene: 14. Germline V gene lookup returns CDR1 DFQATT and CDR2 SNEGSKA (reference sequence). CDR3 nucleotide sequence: TGCAGTGCTAGTTCCCGGACAGGGTGGGAGATTTACGAGCAGTACTTC. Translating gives CSASSRTGWEIYEQYF.

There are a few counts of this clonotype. CDR3 bases: TGTGCCAGCAGTTTACTCACAGGGGAAGGCGGCTACACCTTC. As protein: CASSLLTGEGGYTF. This rearrangement joins TRBV28 to TRBJ1-2, with TRBD1 matching 7 bases. The CDR3 contains 14 residues. Germline V lookup: CDR1 MDHEN, CDR2 SYDVKM. Trimming took 2 bases from V and 8 from J; bases not matched to a gene: 8.

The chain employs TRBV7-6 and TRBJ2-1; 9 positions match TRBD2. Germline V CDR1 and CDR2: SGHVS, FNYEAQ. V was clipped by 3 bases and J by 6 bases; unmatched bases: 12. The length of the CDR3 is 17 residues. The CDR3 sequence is CASSLETSGLLGNEQFF. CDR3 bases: TGTGCCAGCAGCTTGGAGACTAGCGGTCTCCTAGGCAATGAGCAGTTCTTC.

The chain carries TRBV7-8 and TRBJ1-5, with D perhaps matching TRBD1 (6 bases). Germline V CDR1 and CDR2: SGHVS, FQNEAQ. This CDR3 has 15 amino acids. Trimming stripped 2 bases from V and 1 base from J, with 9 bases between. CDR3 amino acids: CASSLFTGSNQPQHF. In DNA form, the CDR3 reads TGTGCCAGCAGCTTATTCACAGGGAGCAATCAGCCCCAGCATTTT. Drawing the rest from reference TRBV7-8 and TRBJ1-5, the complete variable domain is GAGVSQSPRYKVAKRGQDVALRCDPISGHVSLFWYQQALGQGPEFLTYFQNEAQLDKSGLPSDRFFAERPEGSVSTLKIQRTQQEDSAVYLCASSLFTGSNQPQHFGDGTRLSIL.

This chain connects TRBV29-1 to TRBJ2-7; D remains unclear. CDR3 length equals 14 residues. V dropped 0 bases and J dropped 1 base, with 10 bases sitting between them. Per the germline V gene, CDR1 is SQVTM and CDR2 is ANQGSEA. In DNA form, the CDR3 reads TGCAGCGTTGAAGATATTAGCCATTCCTACGAGCAGTACTTC. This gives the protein CSVEDISHSYEQYF.

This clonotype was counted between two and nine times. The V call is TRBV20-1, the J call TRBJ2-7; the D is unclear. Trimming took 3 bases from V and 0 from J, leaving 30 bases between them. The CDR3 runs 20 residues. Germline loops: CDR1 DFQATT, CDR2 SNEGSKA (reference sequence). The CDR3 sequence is CSASDLQGNPEAPPSYEQYF. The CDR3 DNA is TGCAGTGCTAGTGACCTACAAGGGAACCCAGAGGCCCCCCCCTCCTACGAGCAGTACTTC.

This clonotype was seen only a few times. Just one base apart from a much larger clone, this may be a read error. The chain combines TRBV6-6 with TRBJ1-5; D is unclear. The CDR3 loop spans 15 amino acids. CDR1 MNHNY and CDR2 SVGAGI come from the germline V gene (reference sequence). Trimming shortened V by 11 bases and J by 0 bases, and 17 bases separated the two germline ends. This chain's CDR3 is CAGKSDGNSNQPQHF. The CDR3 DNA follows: TGTGCCGGCAAATCGGACGGAAATAGCAATCAGCCCCAGCATTTT.

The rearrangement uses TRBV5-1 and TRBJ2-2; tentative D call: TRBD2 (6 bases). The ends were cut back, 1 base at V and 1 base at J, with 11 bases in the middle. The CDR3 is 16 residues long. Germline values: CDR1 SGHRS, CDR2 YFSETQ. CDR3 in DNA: TGCGCCAGCAGCTTGAAGCAGGGAGGGAACACCGGGGAGCTGTTTTTT. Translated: CASSLKQGGNTGELFF.